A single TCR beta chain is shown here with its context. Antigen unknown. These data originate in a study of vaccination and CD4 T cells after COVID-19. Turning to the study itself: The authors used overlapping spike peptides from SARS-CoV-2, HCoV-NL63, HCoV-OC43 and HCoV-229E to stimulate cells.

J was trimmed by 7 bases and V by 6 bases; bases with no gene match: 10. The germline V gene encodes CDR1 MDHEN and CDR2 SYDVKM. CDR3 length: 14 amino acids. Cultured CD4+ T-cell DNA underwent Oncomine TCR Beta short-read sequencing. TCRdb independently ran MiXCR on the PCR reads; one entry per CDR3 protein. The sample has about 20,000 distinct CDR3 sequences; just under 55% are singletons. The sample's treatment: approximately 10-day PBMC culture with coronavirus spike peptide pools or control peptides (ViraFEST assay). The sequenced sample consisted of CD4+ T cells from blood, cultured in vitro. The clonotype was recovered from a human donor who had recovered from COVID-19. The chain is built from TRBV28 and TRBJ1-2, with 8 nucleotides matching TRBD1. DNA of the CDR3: TGTGCCAGCAGCCCTACGGACAGGGTAATTGGCTACACCTTC. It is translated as CASSPTDRVIGYTF.